Below are 8 T cell receptor beta chains sequenced from a single sample in a study of CD8+ T cells in alopecia areata. TCR sequencing used cDNA made by reverse transcription of extracted RNA. Data came from immunoSEQ multiplex PCR; TCRdb stores just in-frame clones and leaves some out. The sample gives 200,000 to 300,000 clones, none seen only once, and the top ten clones hold 1.2%. Using CD4, CD8alpha, NKG2D, NKG2ACE and other markers, pooled cutaneous lymph node cells were sorted. Sequencing was performed on CD4+ T cells sorted from a lymph node. The receptors come from a C3H/HeJ mouse with alopecia areata. The strain is characterized by the MHC haplotype H2-k.

On this clone itself: The genes are named according to mouse. Other DNA sequences in this specimen translate into the identical CDR3. This CDR3 is CASSRQGYEQYF. The sequenced CDR3 bases are TGTGCCAGCAGCAGACAGGGCTAT. The rearrangement uses TRBV19 and TRBJ2-7; 7 bases map to TRBD1. The sequenced fragment ends 4 residues before the CDR3 boundary, so the rest is inferred from the germline J gene. Germline trimming cut 5 bases from V and 3 bases from J; bases unmatched to any gene: 2. Germline lookup yields CDR1 FNHDT and CDR2 SITEND (reference sequence). This CDR3 is 12 amino acids long.

On this clone itself: Gene labels here are mouse ones. The CDR3 DNA, read in part, is TGCACCTGCAGTGCAGATAACAGGAGTGGCACCGGG. As protein: CTCSADNRSGTG. The CDR3 in full is CTCSADNRSGTGQLYF. The rearrangement joins TRBV1 to TRBJ2-2, with a weak D call TRBD1 (5 bases). Coverage ceases 4 residues before the CDR3 finishes, and the germline J gene fills in the end. Germline V gene lookup returns CDR1 NSQYPW and CDR2 LRSPGD (reference sequence). The CDR3 length is 16 residues. Trimming left V 0 bases short and J 4 bases short, with 12 bases between.

On this clone: Here the gene names and germline are mouse. The read ends 4 residues shy of where the CDR3 ends; the end is completed using the germline J gene. Other nucleotide sequences from this sample produce the same CDR3. The V gene is TRBV13-1, the J gene TRBJ1-2; the match to TRBD1 covers 7 bases. The CDR3 runs 14 residues. V dropped 2 bases and J dropped 2; count of bases not matched to a gene: 3. Germline V CDR1 and CDR2: NSHNY, SYGAGN. The sequenced part of the CDR3 DNA is TGTGCCAGCAGTGAAAGGGGGCGCAACTCC. Translating gives CASSERGRNS. The whole CDR3 protein is CASSERGRNSDYTF.

This clone came up a few times. The genes are named according to mouse. The read ends 3 residues before the CDR3 terminus; that terminus is restored from the germline J gene. Other nucleotide sequences in the sample specify the same CDR3. This rearrangement joins TRBV5 to TRBJ1-6, with 10 nucleotides matching TRBD1. TRBJ1-6 is classed as an ORF, of uncertain function. The CDR3 sequence is 15 residues long. The V gene end was trimmed by 4 bases and the J gene end by 6 bases; junction bases not matched to a gene: 3. Per the germline V gene, CDR1 is LGHNA and CDR2 is YNLKQL (reference sequence). The sequenced CDR3 bases are TGTGCCAGCAGCCCCGGACAGGGGGTTAATTCGCCC. Protein sequence: CASSPGQGVNSP. The full CDR3 sequence reads CASSPGQGVNSPLYF.

This clone was seen only a few times. Germline and genes: mouse. Coverage ceases 4 residues before the CDR3 finishes, and the germline J gene fills in the end. The gene calls are TRBV13-1 and TRBJ1-1; TRBD1 matches at 9 bases. Germline trimming cut 4 bases from V and 0 bases from J; bases unmatched to any gene: 4. CDR3 length: 15 amino acids. Germline V CDR1 and CDR2: NSHNY, SYGAGN. The sequenced part of the CDR3 DNA is TGTGCCAGCAGTCACCGGGACAGGGCAAACACA. This sequence encodes CASSHRDRANT. The full-length CDR3 reads as CASSHRDRANTEVFF.

In the case of this clone: Gene and germline names: mouse. The CDR3 end is not reached by the read, which stops 4 residues before it; the germline J gene fills it in. The genes are TRBV5 and TRBJ2-3; D is perhaps TRBD1 (6 bases). V lost 3 bases and J lost 1, with 14 bases in between. Per the germline V gene, CDR1 is LGHNA and CDR2 is YNLKQL (reference sequence). This CDR3 is 16 amino acids long. CDR3 region: CASSQHRERGAETLYF. CDR3 bases read: TGTGCCAGCAGCCAGCACAGGGAAAGGGGTGCAGAA.

A few counts support this clone. Mouse names are used for the genes. Sequencing ends 3 residues short of the CDR3 end; the germline J gene provides the rest. This chain uses TRBV1 with TRBJ1-6; the match to TRBD1 covers 10 bases. TRBJ1-6 is noted as an ORF with a role that remains uncertain. CDR3 length: 15 amino acids. Germline loops: CDR1 NSQYPW, CDR2 LRSPGD (reference sequence). V dropped 4 bases and J dropped 6; count of bases not matched to a gene: 3. CDR3 amino acids: CTCSGGTGVNSPLYF. CDR3 DNA, as far as it was read: TGCACCTGCAGTGGCGGGACAGGGGTTAATTCGCCC.

This clone was seen ten or more times. The listed genes are named as in mouse. The read terminates 4 residues ahead of where the CDR3 ends, so the germline J gene completes it. The gene calls are TRBV17 and TRBJ2-2; 9 bases line up with TRBD1. The CDR3 has 14 amino acids. Germline lookup yields CDR1 MNHDT and CDR2 YYDKIL. With V trimmed by 3 bases and J by 6 bases, 2 bases remained unmatched. This chain's CDR3 is CASSSGTGPGQLYF. The part of the CDR3 DNA that was read is TGTGCTAGCAGTAGCGGGACAGGGCCCGGG.